The clone carrying this T cell receptor beta chain was recorded a few times. What it recognizes is unknown. Primers for the PCR totalled 60 Vbeta and 13 Jbeta. Only in-frame clones appear in the TCRdb table, and some are missing; sequencing was by immunoSEQ multiplex PCR. The profile shows under 200,000 clones, approximately 84% of them singletons. V lost 5 bases and J lost 7; bases outside the gene matches: 1. CDR1 is MDHEN and CDR2 is SYDVKM in the germline V gene. The CDR3 is 12 amino acids. These data come from a study of cytomegalovirus exposure and HLA in healthy donors. Study-level results: In a later analysis, a genetic analysis reported fewer productive-TCR N-insertions in an Asian-associated ancestry cluster than the cohort average. The majority of CMV-associated TCR beta chains were reported as apparently HLA-restricted in a later analysis. Because they were indistinguishable, some V segments, including TRBV6-2 and TRBV6-3, were excluded.

This receptor was identified in a woman aged 45-60 years in good health and CMV-seropositive. The chain uses TRBV28 and TRBJ2-2; 7 bases line up with TRBD2. What was sequenced was PBMCs. The CDR3 spells CASSGGVGELFF. In DNA form, the CDR3 reads TGTGCCAGCAGTGGGGGGGTCGGGGAGCTGTTTTTT.